Listed below are T cell receptor beta chains from one sample, sequenced in a study of regulatory T cells in long-lasting Graves disease. Using its own MiXCR run on the multiplex PCR reads, TCRdb lists one record per CDR3 protein. The repertoire holds around 450,000 distinct CDR3 sequences, with about 16% as singletons. These data were likewise used in another study, on T cells in Graves' hyperthyroidism and ophthalmopathy.

The specimen comprised peripheral blood mononuclear cells (PBMCs), sampled at new diagnosis, from a patient treated with antithyroid drugs. Every receptor here comes from a woman under 40 with Graves disease. The CDR3 runs from the conserved cysteine through the conserved F or W. The D gene is left open where the match is weak. Clone size is not always given. Where it is, it says once, few, many or a class for expanded clones.

j_call: TRBJ2-7
v_call: TRBV5-1
d_call: NA
clone_size: NA
cdr3_nt: TGCGCCAGCAGTTTAAGCTTCGCCTACGAGCAGTACTTC
cdr3_aa: CASSLSFAYEQYF

j_call: TRBJ2-1
v_call: TRBV5-1
d_call: TRBD2
clone_size: many
cdr3_nt: TGCGCCAGCAGCTTGCGGCGGGGGGGCCTGGGAGAGCAGTTCTTC
cdr3_aa: CASSLRRGGLGEQFF

j_call: TRBJ2-3
v_call: TRBV12-3/TRBV12-4
d_call: NA
clone_size: many
cdr3_nt: TGTGCCAGCAGTTTCTCAAGATATACGCAGTATTTT
cdr3_aa: CASSFSRYTQYF

j_call: TRBJ2-4
v_call: TRBV24-1
d_call: NA
clone_size: few
cdr3_nt: TGTGCCACCAGTGACTCGGGACTCGAAAACATTCAGTACTTC
cdr3_aa: CATSDSGLENIQYF

j_call: TRBJ2-7
v_call: TRBV11-1
d_call: NA
clone_size: many
cdr3_nt: TGTGCCAGCAGCTTAGTTTCCCAGGGCCCCTCCTACGAGCAGTACTTC
cdr3_aa: CASSLVSQGPSYEQYF

j_call: TRBJ1-2
v_call: TRBV30
d_call: NA
clone_size: many
cdr3_nt: TGTGCCTTCGACGCGCGCCTTACCTCTAACTATGGCTACACCTTC
cdr3_aa: CAFDARLTSNYGYTF

j_call: TRBJ1-2
v_call: TRBV19
d_call: TRBD1
clone_size: few
cdr3_nt: TGTGCCAGTAGTATAGAGAGGACAGGTTACTATGGCTATGGCTACACCTTC
cdr3_aa: CASSIERTGYYGYGYTF

j_call: TRBJ1-2
v_call: TRBV30
d_call: TRBD1
clone_size: many
cdr3_nt: TGTGCCTGGAGTATCGGGACAGCGGGATACTATGGCTACACCTTC
cdr3_aa: CAWSIGTAGYYGYTF

j_call: TRBJ2-7
v_call: TRBV9
d_call: TRBD2
clone_size: few
cdr3_nt: TGTGCCAGCAGCGTAAGCGGGACCCCGGGCTACGAGCAGTACTTC
cdr3_aa: CASSVSGTPGYEQYF

j_call: TRBJ2-5
v_call: TRBV12-3/TRBV12-4
d_call: TRBD2
clone_size: many
cdr3_nt: TGTGCCAGCACCGCCTCCGGGACTAGCGGGATCCTCCGGGAGACCCAGTACTTC
cdr3_aa: CASTASGTSGILRETQYF

j_call: TRBJ2-1
v_call: TRBV12-3/TRBV12-4
d_call: NA
clone_size: many
cdr3_nt: TGTGCCAGCAGCTTAGGTCGCTTCGGTGAGCAGTTCTTC
cdr3_aa: CASSLGRFGEQFF

j_call: TRBJ1-1
v_call: TRBV5-1
d_call: NA
clone_size: many
cdr3_nt: TGCGCCAGCAGCCTCCCCCCTGAAGCTTTCTTT
cdr3_aa: CASSLPPEAFF

j_call: TRBJ2-1
v_call: TRBV24-1
d_call: TRBD1
clone_size: many
cdr3_nt: TGTGCCACCAGTGGTCAAGGGACAGGGAATATTCCCGATGACAATGAGCAGTTCTTC
cdr3_aa: CATSGQGTGNIPDDNEQFF

j_call: TRBJ1-2
v_call: TRBV19
d_call: NA
clone_size: NA
cdr3_nt: TGTGCCAGTAGTATCATCCGGACTAACTATGGCTACACCTTC
cdr3_aa: CASSIIRTNYGYTF

j_call: TRBJ2-1
v_call: TRBV12-3/TRBV12-4
d_call: TRBD2
clone_size: many
cdr3_nt: TGTGCCAGCAGTTTCAGGACTAGCGGAAACAATGAGCAGTTCTTC
cdr3_aa: CASSFRTSGNNEQFF

j_call: TRBJ2-1
v_call: TRBV13
d_call: NA
clone_size: NA
cdr3_nt: TGTGCCAGCAGTTCCCGGGCCCACTCCTACAATGAGCAGTTCTTC
cdr3_aa: CASSSRAHSYNEQFF

j_call: TRBJ2-1
v_call: TRBV11-3
d_call: TRBD2
clone_size: few
cdr3_nt: TGTGCCAGCAGCTTGGGACTAGCGGGCCGGAGCTCCTACAATGAGCAGTTCTTC
cdr3_aa: CASSLGLAGRSSYNEQFF

j_call: TRBJ2-3
v_call: TRBV4-1
d_call: TRBD2
clone_size: many
cdr3_nt: TGCGCCAGCAGCCAAGAGTTGTCCAGACTAGCGGGAGGAGGAGATACGCAGTATTTT
cdr3_aa: CASSQELSRLAGGGDTQYF

j_call: TRBJ2-2
v_call: TRBV6-1
d_call: NA
clone_size: many
cdr3_nt: TGTGCCAGCCATGCGGGACGGAACACCGGGGAGCTGTTTTTT
cdr3_aa: CASHAGRNTGELFF

j_call: TRBJ2-7
v_call: TRBV2
d_call: TRBD2
clone_size: many
cdr3_nt: TGTGCCAGCAGTGAAGCTAGCGGGACCTACGAGCAGTACTTC
cdr3_aa: CASSEASGTYEQYF

j_call: TRBJ1-2
v_call: TRBV24-1
d_call: NA
clone_size: NA
cdr3_nt: TGTGCCGCTCAACGGGCGGATGGCTACACCTTC
cdr3_aa: CAAQRADGYTF

j_call: TRBJ2-7
v_call: TRBV6-1
d_call: TRBD1
clone_size: few
cdr3_nt: TGTGCCAGCAGAAACACCGGGACAGGGGATGCCTACGAGCAGTACTTC
cdr3_aa: CASRNTGTGDAYEQYF

j_call: TRBJ1-5
v_call: TRBV27
d_call: NA
clone_size: NA
cdr3_nt: TGTGCCAGCAGTTTATCGGGGGGGACAAGTAATCAGCCCCAGCATTTT
cdr3_aa: CASSLSGGTSNQPQHF

j_call: TRBJ1-2
v_call: TRBV7-9
d_call: NA
clone_size: NA
cdr3_nt: TGTGCCAGCAGCTTAGGCAAGGATAACTATGGCTACACCTTC
cdr3_aa: CASSLGKDNYGYTF

j_call: TRBJ2-2
v_call: TRBV29-1
d_call: TRBD2
clone_size: many
cdr3_nt: TGCAGCGTGGCCTGGACTAGCGGGGCGAACACCGGGGAGCTGTTTTTT
cdr3_aa: CSVAWTSGANTGELFF

j_call: TRBJ1-5
v_call: TRBV6-1
d_call: NA
clone_size: few
cdr3_nt: TGTGCCAGCAGAAAAAACCCAGACGGTAGCAATCAGCCCCAGCATTTT
cdr3_aa: CASRKNPDGSNQPQHF

j_call: TRBJ1-5
v_call: TRBV19
d_call: NA
clone_size: once
cdr3_nt: TGTGCCAGTAGTACCCAGGACAGAAGCAATCAGCCCCAGCATTTT
cdr3_aa: CASSTQDRSNQPQHF

j_call: TRBJ2-1
v_call: TRBV13
d_call: NA
clone_size: few
cdr3_nt: TGTGCCAGCAGCTCGCTTTTCGATGAGCAGTTCTTC
cdr3_aa: CASSSLFDEQFF